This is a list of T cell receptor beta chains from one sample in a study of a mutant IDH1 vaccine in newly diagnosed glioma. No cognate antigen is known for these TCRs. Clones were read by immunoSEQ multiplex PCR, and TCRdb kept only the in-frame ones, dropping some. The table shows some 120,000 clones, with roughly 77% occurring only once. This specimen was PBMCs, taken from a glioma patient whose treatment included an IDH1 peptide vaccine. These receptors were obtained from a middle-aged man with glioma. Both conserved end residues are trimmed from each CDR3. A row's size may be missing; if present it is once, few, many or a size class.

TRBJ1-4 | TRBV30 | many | AWRGDRGNEKLF
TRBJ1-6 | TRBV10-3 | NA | AISEIDGTPNSPLH
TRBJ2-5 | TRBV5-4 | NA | VTARSGGLETQY
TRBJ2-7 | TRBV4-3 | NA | ASSQLTKTGEAYEQY
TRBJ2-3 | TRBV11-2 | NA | ASSLYRGLDTQY
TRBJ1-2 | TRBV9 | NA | ASSGVGGTAVGNYGYT
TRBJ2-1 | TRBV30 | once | AWSWSLGDEQF
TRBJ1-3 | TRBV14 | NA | ASSQDLGPPRDTIY
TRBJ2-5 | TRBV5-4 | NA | ASSLDGGGVTQY
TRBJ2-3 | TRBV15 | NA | ATRNVSPDTQY
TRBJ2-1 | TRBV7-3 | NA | ASSLVLAGKDEQF
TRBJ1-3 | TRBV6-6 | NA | ASSPAGGLVGNTIY
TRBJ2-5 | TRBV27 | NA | ASSFYSAETQY
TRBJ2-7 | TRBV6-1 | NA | ASSEKRELNYEQY
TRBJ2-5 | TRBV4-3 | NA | ASSPASGRGRETQY
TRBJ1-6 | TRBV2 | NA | ARSQGGASDSPLH
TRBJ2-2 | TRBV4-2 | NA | ASSHGTSSRDTGELF
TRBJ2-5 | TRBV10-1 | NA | ASSEGRRTEETQY
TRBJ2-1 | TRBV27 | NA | ASSTPGRWAEQF
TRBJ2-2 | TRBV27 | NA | ASSPGSLADPVGELF
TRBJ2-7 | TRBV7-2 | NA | ASSLVGPAGEQY
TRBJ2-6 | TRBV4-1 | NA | ASSHLPNLQGWRSGANVLT
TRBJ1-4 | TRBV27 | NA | ASSFHGTNEKLF
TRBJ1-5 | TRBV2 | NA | ASRASSQPQH
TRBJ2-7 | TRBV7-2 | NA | ASSLQGHEQY
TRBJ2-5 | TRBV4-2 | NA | ASSQGGGGETQY
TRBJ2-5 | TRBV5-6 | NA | ASSIDRGRETQY
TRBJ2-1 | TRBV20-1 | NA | TPGTYNEQF
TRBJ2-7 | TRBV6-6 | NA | ASSYTGSSYEQY
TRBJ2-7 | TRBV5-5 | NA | VSTGEWGYEQY
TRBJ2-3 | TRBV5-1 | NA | ASSDLSLAPR
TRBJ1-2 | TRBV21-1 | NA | ASSKRAGTVYGYT
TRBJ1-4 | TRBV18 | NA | ASSRASQGEKLF
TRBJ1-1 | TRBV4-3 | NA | ASTQGPQGATEAF
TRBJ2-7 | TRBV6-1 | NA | ASSEARGVSIPYEQY
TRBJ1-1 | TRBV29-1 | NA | SVEVGREMNTEAF
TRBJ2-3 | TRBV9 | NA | ASSPRLAGGPADTQY
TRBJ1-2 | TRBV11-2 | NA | ASRLRGELYGYT
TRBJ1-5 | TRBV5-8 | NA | ASSRKGPNQPQH
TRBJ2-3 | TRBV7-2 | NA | ASSLRGEQY
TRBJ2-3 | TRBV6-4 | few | ASSVGSGDTDTQY
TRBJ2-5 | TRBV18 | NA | ASSPIAVQETQY
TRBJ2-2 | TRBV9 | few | ASSVGTGAWNTGELF
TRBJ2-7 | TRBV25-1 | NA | ASSEESAGRTYEQY
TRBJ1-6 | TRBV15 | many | ATSRDLGGYYNSPLH
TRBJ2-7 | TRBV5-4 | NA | ASSGGQGNYEQY
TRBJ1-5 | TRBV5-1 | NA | ASSPAGNQPQH
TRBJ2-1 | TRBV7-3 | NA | ASSDLPGLAEKNEQF
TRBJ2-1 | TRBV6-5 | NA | ASSAEHPLNEQF
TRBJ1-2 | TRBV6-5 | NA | ASSYQGANYGYT
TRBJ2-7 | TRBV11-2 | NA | ASSYTPRDIEQY
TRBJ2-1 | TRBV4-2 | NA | ASSQVRGWTSGEQF
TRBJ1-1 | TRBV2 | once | ASTWGGMNTEAF
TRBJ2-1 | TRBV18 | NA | ASSPSGTSGRVSEQF
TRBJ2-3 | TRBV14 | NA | ASSQDLADTQY